The 30 T cell receptor beta chains in this list originate from one sample, sequenced in a study of T cell repertoires in aging, cancer and after chemotherapy. TRB rearrangements spanning V, D and J were amplified using mixed TRB-A/B primers. TCRdb analysed the multiplex PCR reads with MiXCR anew, one entry per CDR3 protein. The table includes several thousand distinct CDR3 sequences, about 32% detected once. Peripheral blood genomic DNA, not sorted cells or RNA, was the template. Sequences were obtained from blood. These receptors were taken from a human donor with a blood cancer. The donor label of this sample is uncertain.

The chain has TRBV19 and TRBJ2-3; 7 nucleotides line up with TRBD2. This CDR3 is 16 amino acids long. V trimming: 5 bases; J trimming: 5 bases; junction bases outside the gene matches: 13. Germline V gene data show CDR1 as LNHDA and CDR2 as SQIVND (reference sequence). For the CDR3, the DNA is TGTGCCAGTAGTTCCCGACTAGCCGGGAAAAAAGATACGCAGTATTTT. Its protein is CASSSRLAGKKDTQYF. The full variable domain, completed using reference TRBV19 and TRBJ2-3, is DGGITQSPKYLFRKEGQNVTLSCEQNLNHDAMYWYRQDPGQGLRLIYYSQIVNDFQKGDIAEGYSVSREKKESFPLTVTSAQKNPTAFYLCASSSRLAGKKDTQYFGPGTRLTVL.

By sample share, this clonotype is medium-sized. The V gene is TRBV12-3 or TRBV12-4, the J gene TRBJ1-6; D call uncertain. V was pared by 2 bases and J by 8 bases, with 10 bases between. The CDR3 length is 14 residues. CDR3 loop: CASSLLGGDSPLHF. In nucleotides, the CDR3 is TGTGCCAGCAGTTTACTTGGAGGAGATTCACCCCTCCACTTT.

The table lists this clonotype with a few counts. The rearrangement links TRBV6-2 or TRBV6-3 to TRBJ1-1; 7 bases are shared with TRBD1. Per the germline V gene, CDR1 is MNHEY and CDR2 is SVGEGT. This CDR3 has 13 amino acids. Losses at the gene ends were 6 bases for V and 4 bases for J; bases not matched to a gene: 5. The CDR3, as DNA: TGTGCCAGCAGAATGTCAGGGGGCACTGAAGCTTTCTTT. Its protein is CASRMSGGTEAFF.

This sequence joins TRBV6-1 and TRBJ1-6; D possibly corresponds to TRBD1 (6 bases). Germline CDR1 and CDR2: MNHNS and SASEGT. V was cut by 8 bases and J by 10 bases, with 27 bases left in between. This CDR3 is built from 17 residues. The CDR3 DNA follows: TGTGCCAGCGATAAAAGACTTTACAGGGATTTTAGGTCACCCCTCCACTTT. It specifies CASDKRLYRDFRSPLHF.

The chain has TRBV11-3 and TRBJ1-6, with D perhaps matching TRBD1 (5 bases). Germline CDR1 SGHNT, CDR2 YENEEA. The CDR3 loop spans 15 amino acids. V was cut by 1 base and J by 6 bases, with 10 bases left in between. The CDR3 sequence: CASSLVRGPNSPLHF. In DNA, the CDR3 is TGTGCCAGCAGCTTAGTGAGGGGCCCTAATTCACCCCTCCACTTT.

This chain joins TRBV28 and TRBJ2-1; D could derive from TRBD1 or TRBD2 (5 bases each). Germline loops: CDR1 MDHEN, CDR2 SYDVKM. V lost 6 bases to trimming and J lost 7 bases, with 19 bases between them. The CDR3 extends over 15 amino acids. In DNA, the CDR3 is TGTGCCAGCAGCCCACCCTCCGGGGCCCTAAATGAGCAGTTCTTC. Translating gives CASSPPSGALNEQFF.

The genes are TRBV6-5 and TRBJ1-4; unclear D gene. The CDR3 is 16 residues long. The V gene's germline CDR1 is MNHEY and CDR2 SVGAGI. V was trimmed by 5 bases and J by 0 bases, leaving 13 bases between them. CDR3 nucleotides: TGTGCCAGCAGTGAAGTGGGGTTTGCAACTAATGAAAAACTGTTTTTT. This codes for CASSEVGFATNEKLFF.

This chain connects TRBV7-9 to TRBJ2-1; the match to TRBD2 covers 8 bases. Germline V gene data show CDR1 as SEHNR and CDR2 as FQNEAQ (reference sequence). CDR3 length: 15 residues. The ends lost 4 bases at V and 7 bases at J; junction bases unmatched: 9. CDR3 DNA: TGTGCCAGCAGCTCCATAAGGACTAGCAGAAATGAGCAGTTCTTC. This sequence encodes CASSSIRTSRNEQFF.

This clonotype turned up a few times. This chain uses TRBV6-2 or TRBV6-3 with TRBJ1-4, with D possibly matching TRBD1 (6 bases). Per germline, CDR1 MNHEY and CDR2 SVGEGT. This CDR3 is 15 amino acids long. V dropped 5 bases and J dropped 0 bases, with 10 bases sitting between them. In nucleotides, the CDR3 is TGTGCCAGCAGTGTACAGGGAGCAACTAATGAAAAACTGTTTTTT. This sequence encodes CASSVQGATNEKLFF.

The CDR3 here is CASSFKGQPQHF. CDR3 in DNA: TGTGCCAGCAGCTTTAAGGGTCAGCCCCAGCATTTT. This chain links TRBV5-4 with TRBJ1-5; D is unclear. The length of the CDR3 is 12 residues. V was clipped by 2 bases and J by 6 bases, with 6 bases between them. The germline V gene has CDR1 SGHNT and CDR2 YYREEE (reference sequence).

This chain links TRBV18 with TRBJ1-5; possibly TRBD1 for D (6 bases). V was trimmed by 6 bases and J by 2 bases, leaving 17 bases between them. Germline-derived CDR1 and CDR2 are KGHSH and LQKENI. CDR3 length equals 16 residues. In DNA form, the CDR3 reads TGTGCCAGCTCCCCAGGGGACGGGGTGCGCAATCAGCCCCAGCATTTT. This sequence encodes CASSPGDGVRNQPQHF.

The gene calls are TRBV7-2 and TRBJ2-7; 10 bases map to TRBD2. This CDR3 has 16 amino acids. The germline V gene has CDR1 SGHTA and CDR2 FQGNSA. V shed 0 bases and J 1 base; nucleotides not matched to a gene: 3. CDR3 amino acids: CASSLATTSGSYEQYF. CDR3 nucleotides: TGTGCCAGCAGCTTAGCGACGACTAGCGGGTCCTACGAGCAGTACTTC.

Comment on this clonotype: A junction boundary mismatches the germline segment, possibly from a read error. The V gene is TRBV15, the J gene TRBJ1-5; tentative D call: TRBD1 (5 bases). In germline, CDR1 is LNHNV, CDR2 YYDKDF (reference sequence). The CDR3 spans 16 residues. The CDR3 sequence: CAISRDRVGGAKPQHF. CDR3 DNA: TGTGCCATCAGCAGAGATCGGGTAGGTGGGGCAAAGCCCCAGCATTTT.

This clonotype was observed a single time. V gene TRBV6-5 combines with J gene TRBJ2-7; the match to TRBD2 covers 8 bases. The junction had 8 bases not matched to a gene; V was cut back by 0 bases and J by 7 bases. The CDR3 runs 15 residues. Germline lookup yields CDR1 MNHEY and CDR2 SVGAGI. CDR3 sequence (DNA): TGTGCCAGCAGTTACTCAGAGCGGGGGTACAATGAGCAGTACTTC. Encoded protein: CASSYSERGYNEQYF.

This clonotype was found a few times. The chain links TRBV6-5 to TRBJ2-5; D might be TRBD2 (7 bases). This CDR3 has 13 residues. Germline-derived CDR1 and CDR2 are MNHEY and SVGAGI. V gave up 6 bases and J gave up 4 bases, with 12 bases separating them. The CDR3, as DNA: TGTGCCAGCAGGGGAAGGGGGGGAGAGACCCAGTACTTC. This sequence encodes CASRGRGGETQYF.

Concerning this clonotype: A much more abundant neighbour one base away suggests this may be a read error. The V and J genes are TRBV5-6 and TRBJ2-3; D ambiguous. This CDR3 has 13 residues. Trimming shortened V by 7 bases and J by 0 bases, and 9 bases separated the two germline ends. Germline V CDR1 and CDR2: SGHDT, YYEEEE. The DNA for the CDR3 is TGTGCCAGCGGCACCCCTAGCACAGATACGCAGTATTTT. Its protein is CASGTPSTDTQYF.

The chain couples TRBV10-3 to TRBJ2-3, with a possible D match to TRBD1 (7 bases). The CDR3 loop spans 14 amino acids. Germline CDR1 and CDR2: ENHRY and SYGVKD. Trimming shortened V by 10 bases and J by 2 bases, and 16 bases separated the two germline ends. CDR3 loop: CASTPGGFTDTQYF. The CDR3 region has the DNA TGTGCCAGCACCCCAGGGGGGTTCACAGATACGCAGTATTTT.

This clonotype was observed a few times. The chain employs TRBV11-3 and TRBJ1-5; tentatively, D is TRBD1 (5 bases). The V gene lost 2 bases and the J gene lost 2 bases, with 16 bases spanning the gap. The CDR3 has 17 residues. CDR1 SGHNT and CDR2 YENEEA come from the germline V gene. The CDR3 is CASSLNVPGKGNQPQHF. In nucleotides, the CDR3 is TGTGCCAGCAGCTTAAATGTCCCAGGGAAAGGCAATCAGCCCCAGCATTTT.

This clonotype was seen only a few times. V gene TRBV24-1 combines with J gene TRBJ2-3; 7 positions agree with TRBD1. The CDR3 length is 15 residues. CDR1 and CDR2 (germline): KGHDR, SFDVKD. Trimming removed 4 bases from V and 10 bases from J; junction bases left unmatched: 13. This CDR3 reads CATSDLNRGRGPQYF. The CDR3 nucleotides read TGTGCCACCAGTGACCTAAACAGGGGTCGGGGTCCGCAGTATTTT.

The chain recombines TRBV29-1 with TRBJ2-2, with 11 bases that match TRBD2. Germline V CDR1 and CDR2: SQVTM, ANQGSEA. The V gene end was trimmed by 5 bases and the J gene end by 0 bases; junction bases not matched to a gene: 5. This CDR3 is built from 16 residues. The CDR3 loop is CSVSGTSGTNTGELFF. Written as DNA, the CDR3 is TGCAGCGTTTCCGGGACTAGCGGCACGAACACCGGGGAGCTGTTTTTT.

This CDR3 reads CASSQGSNLAPYF. CDR3 sequence (DNA): TGCGCCAGCAGCCAAGGGTCAAACCTTGCGCCGTATTTT. The chain combines TRBV4-3 with TRBJ2-3; D call uncertain. V was pared by 1 base and J by 14 bases, with 16 bases between. Germline V gene sequence: CDR1 LGHNA, CDR2 YSLEER. CDR3 length: 13 amino acids.

This chain links TRBV12-3 or TRBV12-4 with TRBJ1-5; D call uncertain. The V and J ends lost 1 base and 1 base respectively, with 5 bases between them. The CDR3 loop spans 14 amino acids. CDR3 nucleotides: TGTGCCAGCAGTTTAGGAGGGAGCAATCAGCCCCAGCATTTT. As protein: CASSLGGSNQPQHF.

V gene TRBV6-2 or TRBV6-3 combines with J gene TRBJ1-4, with D uncertain. Between the trimmed V and J ends, which lost 5 bases and 3 bases, there was a span of 10 bases. CDR3 length equals 14 residues. CDR1 and CDR2 (germline): MNHEY, SVGEGT. CDR3 sequence: CASSQVSANEKLFF. For the CDR3, the DNA is TGTGCCAGCAGTCAGGTTTCGGCTAATGAAAAACTGTTTTTT.

The table lists this clonotype with a few counts. The gene calls are TRBV27 and TRBJ2-5; D might be TRBD1 (5 bases). V lost 5 bases, J lost 1 base, and 14 bases lay in between. This CDR3 is 15 amino acids long. Germline CDR1 is MNHEY and CDR2 is SMNVEV (reference sequence). CDR3 bases: TGTGCCAGCAGTCCCCCAGGGTACACCCAAGAGACCCAGTACTTC. It codes for CASSPPGYTQETQYF.

This clonotype was observed a handful of times. The chain links TRBV12-3 or TRBV12-4 to TRBJ1-3; D ambiguous. This CDR3 spans 15 amino acids. V was pared by 5 bases and J by 2 bases, with 13 bases between. CDR3 sequence (DNA): TGTGCCAGCAGTCCCTCCCCCCACCCTGGAAACACCATATATTTT. This sequence encodes CASSPSPHPGNTIYF.

This chain uses TRBV5-4 with TRBJ1-3, with D possibly TRBD1 on 5 matching bases. Trimming removed 2 bases from V and 3 bases from J, with 12 bases in between. The CDR3 consists of 15 residues. Germline V gene data show CDR1 as SGHNT and CDR2 as YYREEE (reference sequence). CDR3 coding DNA: TGTGCCAGCAGCTTTTACGGGACGGGTGGAAACACCATATATTTT. Its protein product is CASSFYGTGGNTIYF.

This clonotype was picked up a small number of times. This chain uses TRBV7-2 with TRBJ2-7; D might be TRBD1 or TRBD2, each matching 5 bases. Per germline, CDR1 SGHTA and CDR2 FQGNSA. There are 15 residues in the CDR3. The V gene lost 4 bases and the J gene lost 1 base, with 14 bases spanning the gap. CDR3 amino acids: CASSSSGTVSYEQYF. CDR3 nucleotide sequence: TGTGCCAGCAGCTCGTCCGGGACGGTGTCCTACGAGCAGTACTTC.

This rearrangement joins TRBV20-1 to TRBJ2-1; 10 bases align to TRBD2. The CDR3 is 15 residues long. Germline CDR1 DFQATT, CDR2 SNEGSKA (reference sequence). J gave up 6 bases and V 4 bases, and 9 bases lay outside the gene matches. The CDR3 bases are TGCAGTGCTATGAATAGCGGGAGGCCGACCAATGAGCAGTTCTTC. As protein: CSAMNSGRPTNEQFF.

The chain links TRBV27 to TRBJ2-1, with 14 nucleotides matching TRBD2. J was trimmed by 8 bases and V by 3 bases; bases with no gene match: 9. The CDR3 length is 17 residues. Germline V gene lookup returns CDR1 MNHEY and CDR2 SMNVEV (reference sequence). The CDR3 reads CASSFGIPGLAGDEQFF. In DNA form, the CDR3 reads TGTGCCAGCAGTTTTGGGATCCCGGGACTAGCGGGAGATGAGCAGTTCTTC.

The V gene is TRBV12-3 or TRBV12-4, the J gene TRBJ2-1; TRBD1 agrees at 9 bases. The CDR3 is 17 residues long. The V gene end was trimmed by 4 bases and the J gene end by 0 bases; junction bases not matched to a gene: 7. CDR3 in amino acids: CASSSHGTGSSYNEQFF. CDR3 coding DNA: TGTGCCAGCAGTTCCCACGGGACAGGGAGCTCCTACAATGAGCAGTTCTTC.